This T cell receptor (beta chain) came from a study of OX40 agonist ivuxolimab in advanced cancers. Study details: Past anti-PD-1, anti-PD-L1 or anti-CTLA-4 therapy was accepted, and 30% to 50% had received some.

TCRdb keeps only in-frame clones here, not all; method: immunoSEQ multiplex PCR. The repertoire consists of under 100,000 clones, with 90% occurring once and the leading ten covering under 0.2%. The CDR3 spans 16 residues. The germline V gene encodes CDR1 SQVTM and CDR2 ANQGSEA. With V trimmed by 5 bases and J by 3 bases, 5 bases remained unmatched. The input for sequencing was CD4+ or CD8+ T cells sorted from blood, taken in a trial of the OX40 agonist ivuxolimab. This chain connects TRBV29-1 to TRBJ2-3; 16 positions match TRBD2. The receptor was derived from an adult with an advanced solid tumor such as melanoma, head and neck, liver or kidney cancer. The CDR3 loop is CSVLGLAGGRTDTQYF. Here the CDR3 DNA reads TGCAGCGTTTTGGGACTAGCGGGGGGGAGAACAGATACGCAGTATTTT.